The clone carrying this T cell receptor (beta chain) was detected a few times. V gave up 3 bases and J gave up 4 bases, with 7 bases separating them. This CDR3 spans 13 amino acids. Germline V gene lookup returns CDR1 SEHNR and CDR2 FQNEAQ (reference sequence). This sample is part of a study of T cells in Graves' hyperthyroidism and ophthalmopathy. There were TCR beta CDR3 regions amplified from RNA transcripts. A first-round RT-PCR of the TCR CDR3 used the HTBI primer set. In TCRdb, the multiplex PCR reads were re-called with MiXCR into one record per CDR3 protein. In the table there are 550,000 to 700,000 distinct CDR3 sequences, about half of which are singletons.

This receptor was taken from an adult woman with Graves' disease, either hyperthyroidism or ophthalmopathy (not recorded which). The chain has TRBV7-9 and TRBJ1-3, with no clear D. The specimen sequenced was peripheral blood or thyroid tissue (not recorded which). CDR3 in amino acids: CASSLTDGNTIYF. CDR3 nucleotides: TGTGCCAGCAGCTTGACGGACGGAAACACCATATATTTT. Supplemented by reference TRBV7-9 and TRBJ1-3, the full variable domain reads DTGVSQNPRHKITKRGQNVTFRCDPISEHNRLYWYRQTLGQGPEFLTYFQNEAQLEKSRLLSDRFSAERPKGSFSTLEIQRTEQGDSAMYLCASSLTDGNTIYFGEGSWLTVV.